This T cell receptor (beta chain) came from a study of blood T cell repertoires in COVID-19. Germline V CDR1 and CDR2: SGHDT, YYEEEE. V lost 3 bases and J 5 bases, leaving 11 bases between the germline ends. CDR3 length: 13 residues. Libraries were prepared by immunoSEQ multiplex PCR; TCRdb keeps only in-frame clonotypes and omits some of them. The sample lists 200,000 to 250,000 clones; approximately 81% were seen once. The clonotype was recovered from a woman at least 80 years old with acute or convalescent COVID-19. This chain connects TRBV5-6 to TRBJ2-5; D perhaps matches TRBD2 (6 bases). Sequenced sample: peripheral blood. Written as DNA, the CDR3 is TGTGCCAGCAGCTCCCCCGGGAGCGAGACCCAGTACTTC. It is translated as CASSSPGSETQYF.